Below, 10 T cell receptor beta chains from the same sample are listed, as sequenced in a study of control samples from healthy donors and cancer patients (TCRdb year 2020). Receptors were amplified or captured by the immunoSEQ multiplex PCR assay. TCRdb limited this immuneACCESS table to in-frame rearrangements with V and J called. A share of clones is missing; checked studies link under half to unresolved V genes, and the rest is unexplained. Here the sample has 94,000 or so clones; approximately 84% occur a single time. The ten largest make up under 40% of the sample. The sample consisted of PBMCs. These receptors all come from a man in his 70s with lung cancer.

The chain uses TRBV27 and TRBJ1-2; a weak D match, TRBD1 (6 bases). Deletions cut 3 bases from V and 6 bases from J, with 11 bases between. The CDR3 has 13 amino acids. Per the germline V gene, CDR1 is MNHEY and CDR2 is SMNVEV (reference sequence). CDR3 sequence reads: CASSFGTGNGYTF. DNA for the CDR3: TGTGCCAGCAGTTTTGGTACAGGGAATGGCTACACCTTC.

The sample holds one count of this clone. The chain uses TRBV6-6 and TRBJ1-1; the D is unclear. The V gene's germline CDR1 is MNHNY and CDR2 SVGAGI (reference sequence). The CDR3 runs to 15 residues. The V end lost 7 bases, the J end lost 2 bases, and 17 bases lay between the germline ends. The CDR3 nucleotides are TGTGCCAGCACCCCCTCTTTGGGCAGAAACACTGAAGCTTTCTTT. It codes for CASTPSLGRNTEAFF.

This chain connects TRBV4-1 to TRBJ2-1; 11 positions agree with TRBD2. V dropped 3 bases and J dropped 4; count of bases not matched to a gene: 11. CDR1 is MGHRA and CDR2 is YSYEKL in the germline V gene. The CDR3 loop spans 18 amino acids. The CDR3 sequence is CASSQALEGLAAYNEQFF. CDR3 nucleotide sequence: TGCGCCAGCAGCCAGGCCCTGGAGGGACTAGCGGCGTACAATGAGCAGTTCTTC.

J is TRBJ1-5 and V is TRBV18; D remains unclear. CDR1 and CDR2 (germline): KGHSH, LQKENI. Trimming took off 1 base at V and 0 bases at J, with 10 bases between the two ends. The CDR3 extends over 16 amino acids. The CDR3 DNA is TGTGCCAGCTCACCACAAGAGGGAAATAGCAATCAGCCCCAGCATTTT. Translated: CASSPQEGNSNQPQHF.

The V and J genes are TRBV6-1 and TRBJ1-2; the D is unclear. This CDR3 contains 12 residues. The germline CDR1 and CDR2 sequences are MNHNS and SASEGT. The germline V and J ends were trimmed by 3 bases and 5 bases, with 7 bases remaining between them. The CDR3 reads CASSDGLYGYTF. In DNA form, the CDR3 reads TGTGCCAGCAGTGACGGCCTTTATGGCTACACCTTC.

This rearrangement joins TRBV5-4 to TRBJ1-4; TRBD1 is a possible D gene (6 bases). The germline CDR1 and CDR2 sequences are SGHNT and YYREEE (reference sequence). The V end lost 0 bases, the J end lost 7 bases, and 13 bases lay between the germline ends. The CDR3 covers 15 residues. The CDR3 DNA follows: TGTGCCAGCAGCTTGGATTCAGGGGCGCGTGAAAAACTGTTTTTT. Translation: CASSLDSGAREKLFF.

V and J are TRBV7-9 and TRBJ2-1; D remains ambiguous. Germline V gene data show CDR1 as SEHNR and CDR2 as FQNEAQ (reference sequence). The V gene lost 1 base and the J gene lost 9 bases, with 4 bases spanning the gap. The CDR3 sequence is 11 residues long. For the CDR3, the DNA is TGTGCCAGCAGCTTAGAAGCTGAGCAGTTCTTC. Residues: CASSLEAEQFF.

In DNA, the CDR3 is TGTGCCAGCAGCGTAACCGTCACAGATACGCAGTATTTT. Protein product: CASSVTVTDTQYF. The V and J genes are TRBV9 and TRBJ2-3; no clear D. Germline V gene sequence: CDR1 SGDLS, CDR2 YYNGEE. The CDR3 spans 13 residues. Trimming stripped 1 base from V and 2 bases from J, with 5 bases between.

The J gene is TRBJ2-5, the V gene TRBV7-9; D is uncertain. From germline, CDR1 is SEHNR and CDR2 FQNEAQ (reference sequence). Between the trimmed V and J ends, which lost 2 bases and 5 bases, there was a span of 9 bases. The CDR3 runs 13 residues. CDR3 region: CASSLSGPETQYF. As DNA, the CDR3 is TGTGCCAGCAGCTTAAGTGGACCGGAGACCCAGTACTTC.

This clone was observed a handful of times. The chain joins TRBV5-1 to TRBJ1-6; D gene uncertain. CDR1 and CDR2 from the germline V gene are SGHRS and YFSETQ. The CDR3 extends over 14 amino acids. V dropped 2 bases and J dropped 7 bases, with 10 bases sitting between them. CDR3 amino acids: CASSFEGFNSPLHF. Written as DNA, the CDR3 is TGCGCCAGCAGCTTTGAGGGTTTCAATTCACCCCTCCACTTT.